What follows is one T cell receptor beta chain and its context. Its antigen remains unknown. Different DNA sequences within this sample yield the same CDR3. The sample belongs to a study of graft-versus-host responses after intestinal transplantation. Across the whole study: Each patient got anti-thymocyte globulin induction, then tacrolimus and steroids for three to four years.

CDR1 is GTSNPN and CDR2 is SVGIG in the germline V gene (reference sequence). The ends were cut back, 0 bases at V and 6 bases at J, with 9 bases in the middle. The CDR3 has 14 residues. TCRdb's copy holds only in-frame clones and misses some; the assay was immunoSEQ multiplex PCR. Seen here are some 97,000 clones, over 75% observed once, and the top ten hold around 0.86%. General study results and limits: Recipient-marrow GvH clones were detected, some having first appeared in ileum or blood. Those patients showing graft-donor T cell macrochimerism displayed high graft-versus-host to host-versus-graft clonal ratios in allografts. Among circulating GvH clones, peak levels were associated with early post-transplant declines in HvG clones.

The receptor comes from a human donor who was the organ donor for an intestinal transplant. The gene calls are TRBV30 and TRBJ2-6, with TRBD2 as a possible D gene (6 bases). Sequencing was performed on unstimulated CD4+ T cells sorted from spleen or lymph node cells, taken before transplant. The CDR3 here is CAWSVPGEANVLTF. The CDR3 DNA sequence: TGTGCCTGGAGTGTACCGGGGGAGGCCAACGTCCTGACTTTC.